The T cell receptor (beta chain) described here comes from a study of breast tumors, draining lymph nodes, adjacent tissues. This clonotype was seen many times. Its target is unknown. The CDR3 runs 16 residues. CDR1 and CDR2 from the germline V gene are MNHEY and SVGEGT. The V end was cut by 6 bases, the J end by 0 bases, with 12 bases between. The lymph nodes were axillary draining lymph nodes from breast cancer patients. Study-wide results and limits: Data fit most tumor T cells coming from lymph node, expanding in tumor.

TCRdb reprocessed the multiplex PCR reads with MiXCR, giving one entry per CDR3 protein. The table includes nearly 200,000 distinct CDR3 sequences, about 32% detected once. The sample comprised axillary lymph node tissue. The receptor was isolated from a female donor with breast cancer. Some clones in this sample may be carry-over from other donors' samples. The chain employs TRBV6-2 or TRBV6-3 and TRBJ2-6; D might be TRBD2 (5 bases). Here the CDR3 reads CASSSGVDSGANVLTF. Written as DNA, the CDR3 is TGTGCCAGCAGCTCCGGGGTTGACTCTGGGGCCAACGTCCTGACTTTC.